This T cell receptor beta chain is from a study of CD8+CD57+ T cells in acquired aplastic anemia. Study in general: Sorted CD4+ and CD8+ cells yielded about 2.9 ug of DNA on average. Among healthy donors, CD4+ cells averaged around 11 million reads.

As concerns this clonotype: The target antigen is unknown.

Points from the study as a whole: With respect to CD8+ Simpson's diversity, patients and controls did not differ significantly. Roughly 27 shared CD8+ CDR3s appeared highly expressed within patients' immunodominant clones.

TCR beta VDJ and CDR3 profiles were obtained from a genomic DNA template. TCRdb re-called the reads with MiXCR, one entry per CDR3 protein. This sample has 190,000 or so distinct CDR3 sequences, with approximately 60% found just once. The V and J ends lost 5 bases and 0 bases respectively, with 8 bases between them. CDR1 and CDR2 from the germline V gene are SGHTA and FQGTGA. This CDR3 comprises 14 residues. The TCR comes from a human donor in good health. This chain connects TRBV7-3 to TRBJ1-5; weak D call: TRBD1 (5 bases). The sequenced sample was sorted CD4+, CD8+, or CD8+CD57+ T cells (not recorded which) from PBMCs. The CDR3 sequence is CASSPQGSNQPQHF. In nucleotides, the CDR3 is TGTGCCAGCAGCCCCCAGGGTAGCAATCAGCCCCAGCATTTT.